This TCR beta chain was recovered during a study of T cell repertoires in cytomegalovirus infection. Study-wide context: It was the public TCR beta signatures that indicated both CMV infection and matching HLA type. Regarding the study as a whole: Public TCR beta family frequency separated CMV-and-HLA carriers, including in an independent cohort. Dominant in the ex vivo response were TCR beta clonotypes restricted by HLA-C and specific for CMV.

This CDR3 is built from 15 residues. Trimming left V 7 bases short and J 6 bases short, with 22 bases between. In the case of this clonotype: Its antigen is unknown. Given the absence of the conserved phenylalanine or tryptophan at the CDR3 end, a read error is likely.

TCRdb re-derived calls from the reads in MiXCR, one entry per CDR3 protein. This table holds about 440,000 distinct CDR3 sequences, around 32% found once. The clonotype originates from a human donor in good health (CMV status not recorded). Some clones in this sample may be carry-over from other donors' samples. The sequencing input was PBMCs. The chain links TRBV12-3 or TRBV12-4 to TRBJ2-7; either TRBD1 or TRBD2 may supply D (5 bases each). Written as DNA, the CDR3 is TGTGCCAGCACCTATGGCGGTCCGGGGCCCGGCGAGCAGTACTTA. This translates into CASTYGGPGPGEQYL.